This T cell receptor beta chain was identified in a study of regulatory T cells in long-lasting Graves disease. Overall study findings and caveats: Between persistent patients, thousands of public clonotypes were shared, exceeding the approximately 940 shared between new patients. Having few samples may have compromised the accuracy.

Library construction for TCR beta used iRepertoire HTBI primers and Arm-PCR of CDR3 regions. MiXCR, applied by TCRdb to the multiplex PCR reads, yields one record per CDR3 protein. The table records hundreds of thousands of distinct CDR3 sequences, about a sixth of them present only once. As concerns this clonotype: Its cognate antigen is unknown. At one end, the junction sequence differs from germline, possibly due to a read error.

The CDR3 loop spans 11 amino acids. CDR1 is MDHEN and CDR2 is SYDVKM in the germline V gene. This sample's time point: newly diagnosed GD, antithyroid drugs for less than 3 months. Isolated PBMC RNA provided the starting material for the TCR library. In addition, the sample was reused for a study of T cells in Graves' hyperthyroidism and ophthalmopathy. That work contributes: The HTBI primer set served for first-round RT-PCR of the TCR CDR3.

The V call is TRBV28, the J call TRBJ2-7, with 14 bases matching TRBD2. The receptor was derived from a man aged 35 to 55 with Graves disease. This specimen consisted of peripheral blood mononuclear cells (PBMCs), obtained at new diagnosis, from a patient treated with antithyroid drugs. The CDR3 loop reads CATSGLAGADF. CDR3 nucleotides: TGTGCCACCTCGGGACTAGCGGGGGCCGACTTC.